This record concerns one T cell receptor (beta chain) sequence. In germline, CDR1 is SNHLY, CDR2 FYNNEI. V lost 2 bases, J lost 6 bases, and 11 bases lay in between. The CDR3 runs to 14 residues. This entry comes from a study of long-term antiretroviral therapy in people with HIV. The assay, immunoSEQ v3.0, was run at survey level. Sequencing was intended to reach about 40,000-55,000 T-cell genomes per sample. Profiling relied on immunoSEQ multiplex PCR, and the TCRdb table lists in-frame clones only, not all of them. The profile shows more than 20,000 clones, about 80% of them singletons. V gene TRBV2 combines with J gene TRBJ1-5, with a possible D match to TRBD1 (6 bases). This sample comprised unsorted PBMCs, obtained 0.3 years after starting antiretroviral therapy. The TCR was taken from a man aged 50 to 60 with HIV. The CDR3 coding sequence is TGTGCCAGCAGTGAAATCGGGGGCGGTCAGCCCCAGCATTTT. Its protein is CASSEIGGGQPQHF.